The present TCR beta chain was sequenced within a study of cytomegalovirus exposure and HLA in healthy donors. Background on the study: The same platform was used for the 100 to 150 validation repertoires and the approximately 670 first-cohort repertoires, a later analysis reported. The study's findings and limits: The authors listed 180 or so TCR beta chains as cytomegalovirus-associated.

The CDR3 loop spans 16 amino acids. J lost 7 bases, V lost 5 bases, and 8 bases had no gene match. Germline CDR1 and CDR2: MNHEY and SMNVEV (reference sequence). On this clone: The antigen is unknown.

Assay: immunoSEQ multiplex PCR; the TCRdb copy retains only in-frame clones and omits some. Of 200,000 to 250,000 clones listed, 75% to 95% are singletons. Sequences were obtained from PBMCs. The clonotype originates from a woman under 30 in good health and CMV-seronegative. The chain joins TRBV27 to TRBJ2-1; 13 bases align to TRBD2. CDR3 bases: TGTGCCAGCAGTCAAATAACTAGCGGGAGGGGAAATGAGCAGTTCTTC. This encodes CASSQITSGRGNEQFF.